This TCR beta chain appears in the sequencing data of a study of cytomegalovirus exposure and HLA in healthy donors. 60 Vbeta and 13 Jbeta primers were used in PCR. The data were produced by immunoSEQ multiplex PCR, yet TCRdb's version contains in-frame clones alone and is incomplete. In the table there are fewer than 85,000 clones, roughly 84% of which are singletons. The V gene's germline CDR1 is SGHTA and CDR2 FQGNSA. The V segment lost 0 bases and the J segment 7 bases; nucleotides outside the gene matches: 8. The CDR3 runs to 16 residues. Sequencing was performed on PBMCs. This sequence originates from a man between 65 and 85 years old in good health and CMV-seropositive. The gene calls are TRBV7-2 and TRBJ2-1, with 8 bases lining up with TRBD2. The CDR3 is CASSLAQGTRVNEQFF. In DNA form, the CDR3 reads TGTGCCAGCAGCTTAGCGCAGGGGACTAGGGTTAATGAGCAGTTCTTC.